This T cell receptor beta chain was observed in a study of T-cell memory formation after mild COVID-19. Study as a whole: TCR clustering was largely donor specific.

MiXCR, run by TCRdb on the 5' RACE reads, gives a single entry per CDR3 protein. The sample shows hundreds of thousands of distinct CDR3 sequences, about a fifth of them seen only once. With 4 bases clipped from V and 7 bases from J, the junction kept 5 bases outside the gene matches. The CDR3 loop spans 15 amino acids. Per germline, CDR1 SGDLS and CDR2 YYNGEE. This clonotype was counted many times. The source of this sequence is an adult woman who had mild COVID-19 (a few samples of this study predate the infection). Cell type and time point are not known. The chain combines TRBV9 with TRBJ2-1, with 13 bases fitting TRBD2. The sequencing sample was made of PBMCs or a T cell subset sorted from them (not recorded which). The CDR3 reads CASSPGLAGVNEQFF. Here the CDR3 DNA reads TGTGCCAGCAGCCCAGGACTAGCGGGGGTTAATGAGCAGTTCTTC.